One sample yielded the 20 T cell receptor beta chains listed below, sequenced in a study of post-analysis software for immune sequencing data. Overall study findings and caveats: Roughly five TRBV segments, including TRBV5-6, TRBV5-1 and TRBV20-1, were more frequent in patients than controls.

Unique molecular identifiers featured in each of the TCR beta cDNA libraries. TCRdb reprocessed the PCR reads with MiXCR, giving one entry per CDR3 protein. The sample carries 350,000 to 500,000 distinct CDR3 sequences, 30% to 45% recorded once. Which antigens these TCRs recognize remains unknown. The specimen was blood. Receptors were obtained from a girl aged 2 to 10 with multiple sclerosis.

This clonotype was seen only a few times. This chain connects TRBV4-3 to TRBJ2-7; TRBD1 agrees at 7 bases. The CDR3 loop spans 15 amino acids. CDR1 and CDR2 from the germline V gene are LGHNA and YSLEER. V trimming: 1 base; J trimming: 7 bases; junction bases outside the gene matches: 10. CDR3: CASSQAFDRAREQYF. The CDR3 coding sequence is TGCGCCAGCAGCCAAGCCTTCGACAGGGCTCGGGAGCAGTACTTC.

In its sample, this clonotype was seen a few times. The chain carries TRBV9 and TRBJ1-2, with 7 bases that match TRBD1. This CDR3 is 16 amino acids long. Germline V gene sequence: CDR1 SGDLS, CDR2 YYNGEE. V was pared by 3 bases and J by 2 bases, with 10 bases of the junction left unmatched. The CDR3 DNA sequence: TGTGCCAGCAGCGCGGGGGCCGGGACAGCCAACTATGGCTACACCTTC. Protein sequence: CASSAGAGTANYGYTF. The whole variable domain, remainder taken from reference TRBV9 and TRBJ1-2, is DSGVTQTPKHLITATGQRVTLRCSPRSGDLSVYWYQQSLDQGLQFLIQYYNGEERAKGNILERFSAQQFPDLHSELNLSSLELGDSALYFCASSAGAGTANYGYTFGSGTRLTVV.

The chain joins TRBV5-1 to TRBJ2-5, with 7 bases matching TRBD1. The CDR3 consists of 15 residues. CDR1 is SGHRS and CDR2 is YFSETQ in the germline V gene. With V trimmed by 2 bases and J by 2 bases, 6 bases remained unmatched. The CDR3 bases are TGCGCCAGCAGCTTTATGGGACAGAGACAAGAGACCCAGTACTTC. It encodes CASSFMGQRQETQYF.

The chain joins TRBV29-1 to TRBJ2-2, with D perhaps TRBD2 (5 bases). CDR3 size: 12 residues. Trimming stripped 4 bases from V and 8 bases from J, with 11 bases between. Germline loops: CDR1 SQVTM, CDR2 ANQGSEA. The CDR3 region is CSVGSSIGELFF. The CDR3, as DNA: TGCAGCGTTGGATCTAGCATAGGGGAGCTGTTTTTT.

The CDR3 nucleotides are TGTGCCAGCAGCTTCATGAGGTTGGAGGGAAACATTCAGTACTTC. The encoded protein is CASSFMRLEGNIQYF. The rearrangement links TRBV7-9 to TRBJ2-4; TRBD2 might be the D (6 bases). V was trimmed by 3 bases and J by 6 bases, leaving 15 bases between them. Germline loops: CDR1 SEHNR, CDR2 FQNEAQ (reference sequence). This CDR3 comprises 15 residues.

This clonotype was seen more than once but under ten times. The gene calls are TRBV6-1 and TRBJ2-5, with D maybe TRBD2 (6 bases). V was trimmed by 6 bases and J by 8 bases, leaving 22 bases between them. This CDR3 has 15 residues. Per germline, CDR1 MNHNS and CDR2 SASEGT. CDR3 residues: CASRGWDSERGTQYF. The CDR3, as DNA: TGTGCCAGCAGAGGCTGGGACTCCGAGAGGGGAACCCAGTACTTC.

This chain connects TRBV5-5 to TRBJ1-1; D may be TRBD1 (6 bases). The germline V gene encodes CDR1 SGHKS and CDR2 YYEKEE (reference sequence). This CDR3 is 13 amino acids long. With 0 bases removed from V and 5 bases from J, the gap between germline ends came to 8 bases. DNA for the CDR3: TGTGCCAGCAGCTTGGAGACAGGAACTGAAGCTTTCTTT. Translation: CASSLETGTEAFF.

DNA for the CDR3: TGTGCCAGCAGTGACAGCGGGGGGGGATCCTACAATGAGCAGTACTTC. Its protein is CASSDSGGGSYNEQYF. The rearrangement links TRBV6-4 to TRBJ2-1, with 10 bases aligning to TRBD2. Matching the DNA end better, TRBJ2-7 makes the J call doubtful. Germline-derived CDR1 and CDR2 are MRHNA and SNTAGT. The CDR3 loop spans 16 amino acids.

The chain links TRBV27 to TRBJ2-1; 13 bases line up with TRBD2. Unmatched junction bases numbered 2, after V lost 8 bases and J lost 4 bases. The CDR3 runs to 14 residues. The germline V gene has CDR1 MNHEY and CDR2 SMNVEV (reference sequence). The CDR3 DNA is TGTGCCAGCCAGGGACTAGCGGGGTACAATGAGCAGTTCTTC. This encodes CASQGLAGYNEQFF.

On this clonotype: A junction end diverges from the germline sequence, so it may reflect a read error. The V gene is TRBV18, the J gene TRBJ1-6, with a possible D match to TRBD1 (6 bases). Germline V gene sequence: CDR1 KGHSH, CDR2 LQKENI. This CDR3 is 15 amino acids long. The CDR3 reads CASSPTGHPNSPPHF. The CDR3 nucleotides are TGTGCCAGCTCACCAACGGGACATCCGAATTCACCCCCCCACTTT. The full variable domain, with the rest looked up from reference TRBV18 and TRBJ1-6, is NAGVMQNPRHLVRRRGQEARLRCSPMKGHSHVYWYRQLPEEGLKFMVYLQKENIIDESGMPKERFSAEFPKEGPSILRIQQVVRGDSAAYFCASSPTGHPNSPPHFGNGTRLTVT.

This sequence joins TRBV28 and TRBJ2-4; no clear D gene. Matching the DNA end better, TRBJ2-7 makes the J call doubtful. From germline, CDR1 is MDHEN and CDR2 SYDVKM. The CDR3 has 12 residues. CDR3 nucleotides: TGTGCCAGCAGGGCACACAGCTACGAGCAGTACTTC. This gives the protein CASRAHSYEQYF.

The gene calls are TRBV24-1 and TRBJ2-7; D not certain. The J call is in doubt because the DNA end fits TRBJ2-5 better. The V gene's germline CDR1 is KGHDR and CDR2 SFDVKD. This CDR3 has 14 amino acids. The CDR3 reads CATSDYPGPETQYF. The CDR3 DNA reads TGTGCCACCAGTGATTATCCAGGACCAGAGACCCAGTACTTC.

This clonotype was counted a few times. The chain links TRBV27 to TRBJ2-1, with D maybe TRBD2 (5 bases). V was cut by 6 bases and J by 9 bases, with 12 bases left in between. Germline V CDR1 and CDR2: MNHEY, SMNVEV (reference sequence). The CDR3 is 12 residues long. The CDR3 spells CASSGEGSEQFF. The CDR3 nucleotides read TGTGCCAGCAGCGGAGAGGGATCTGAGCAGTTCTTC.

The V call is TRBV5-1, the J call TRBJ2-1; D might be TRBD1 (5 bases). In germline, CDR1 is SGHRS, CDR2 YFSETQ. CDR3 length: 15 residues. V dropped 3 bases and J dropped 6 bases, with 16 bases sitting between them. The CDR3 loop is CASSSPQGNPNEQFF. CDR3 DNA: TGCGCCAGCAGCTCACCCCAGGGAAACCCCAATGAGCAGTTCTTC.

The chain combines TRBV25-1 with TRBJ2-5; 7 positions match TRBD1. The CDR3 spans 15 residues. Per the germline V gene, CDR1 is MGHDK and CDR2 is SYGVNS. The trim removed 2 bases at V and 11 bases at J, leaving 14 bases unmatched. The CDR3 is CASSETDRAGNEQYF. CDR3 bases: TGTGCCAGCAGTGAAACCGACAGGGCAGGGAATGAGCAGTACTTC.

This clonotype was found a few times. The chain is built from TRBV7-6 and TRBJ2-5; a possible D gene is TRBD1 (5 bases). V shed 3 bases and J shed 1 base, with 9 bases lying between them. CDR1 is SGHVS, CDR2 FNYEAQ, per germline. The CDR3 loop spans 14 amino acids. The CDR3 spells CASSLEQVQETQYF. In nucleotides, the CDR3 is TGTGCCAGCAGCTTGGAACAGGTCCAAGAGACCCAGTACTTC.

The CDR3 spells CASSPSLGRLGGKLFF. CDR3 DNA: TGCGCCAGCAGCCCTTCGCTTGGGAGGCTCGGGGGAAAACTGTTTTTT. The chain has TRBV4-1 and TRBJ1-4, with D possibly being TRBD1 (5 bases). The CDR3 spans 16 residues. Trimming removed 4 bases at V and 10 bases at J, with 22 bases between. CDR1 is MGHRA, CDR2 YSYEKL, per germline.

The chain uses TRBV12-3 or TRBV12-4 and TRBJ2-2; the D gene could be TRBD1 or TRBD2 (5 bases each). Trimming took 3 bases from V and 6 from J, leaving 14 bases between them. CDR3 size: 15 residues. This chain's CDR3 is CASSFLGTGPGELFF. CDR3 sequence (DNA): TGTGCCAGCAGTTTCTTGGGGACCGGCCCCGGGGAGCTGTTTTTT.

The gene calls are TRBV3-1 and TRBJ1-2; 12 bases map to TRBD1. The V gene end was trimmed by 0 bases and the J gene end by 4 bases; junction bases not matched to a gene: 6. Germline CDR1 and CDR2: LGHDT and YNNKEL (reference sequence). The CDR3 has 17 amino acids. The CDR3, as DNA: TGTGCCAGCAGCCAAGATAGTGGGACAGGGGGCTTCTATGGCTACACCTTC. Protein sequence: CASSQDSGTGGFYGYTF.

J is TRBJ2-7 and V is TRBV29-1, with D perhaps assigned TRBD1 or TRBD2 (5 bases each). This CDR3 has 15 residues. The V gene's germline CDR1 is SQVTM and CDR2 ANQGSEA. Trimming left V 3 bases short and J 2 bases short, with 17 bases between. The CDR3 reads CSVETLPGSAYEQYF. CDR3 nucleotides: TGCAGCGTTGAGACCTTGCCAGGGAGTGCCTACGAGCAGTACTTC.